This T cell receptor (beta chain) comes out of a study of blood T cell repertoires in COVID-19. On the study more broadly: The origin of the acute and convalescent COVID-19 samples was the United States, Italy and Spain. T cells, B-cell-depleted T cells, or PBMCs provided the cDNA or gDNA that served as material.

Trimming shortened V by 5 bases and J by 0 bases, and 11 bases separated the two germline ends. The length of the CDR3 is 15 residues. In germline, CDR1 is SGHTA, CDR2 FQGNSA. Authors' analysis steps: Amplification with reference gene primers provided the estimates of nucleated cell counts. TCRdb keeps only in-frame clones here, not all; method: immunoSEQ multiplex PCR. V, J and clone size are those of that table, while D and trimming were read from the DNA. The data contain around 400,000 clones, around 87% of them seen just once; the ten biggest clones take up under 11%. The chain uses TRBV7-2 and TRBJ2-1; D perhaps matches TRBD2 (6 bases). The clonotype was recovered from a young woman with COVID-19, enrolled during active disease. The sample consisted of peripheral blood. Here the CDR3 reads CASSPTRSSYNEQFF. Here the CDR3 DNA reads TGTGCCAGCAGCCCGACTAGGAGCTCCTACAATGAGCAGTTCTTC. The whole variable domain, remainder taken from reference TRBV7-2 and TRBJ2-1, is GAGVSQSPSNKVTEKGKDVELRCDPISGHTALYWYRQSLGQGLEFLIYFQGNSAPDKSGLPSDRFSAERTGGSVSTLTIQRTQQEDSAVYLCASSPTRSSYNEQFFGPGTRLTVL.